Listed below are T cell receptor beta chains from one sample, sequenced in a study of metastatic and nonmetastatic thyroid tumors. TCRdb re-analyzed the PCR reads using MiXCR. The sample has under 40,000 clones; about 18% are singletons. Sequencing used blood. These receptors originate from a male donor with papillary thyroid cancer or a benign thyroid nodule (not recorded which). Some clones in this sample may be carry-over from other donors' samples. The CDR3 runs from the conserved cysteine through the conserved F or W.

V gene,CDR3 protein
TRBV9,CASTRSGGAYNEQFF
TRBV20-1,CSARDRYRWGTEAFF
TRBV12-3/TRBV12-4,CASSRGRFYGYTF
TRBV18,CASSPGTGTTYSPLHF
TRBV19,CASSIGGGREQYF
TRBV6-1,CASTGRAGSLQHEQYF
TRBV24-1,CATSGNRGRETQYF
TRBV7-8,CASSPRREGGVAGELFF
TRBV4-1,CASSQAGTGVEQYF
TRBV10-3,CAISESASGTDTQYF
TRBV2,CASRKFSLDQYF
TRBV19,CASSPRVSGPSTDTQYF
TRBV5-4,CASSLGQVNTEAFF
TRBV19,CASSLDTDTQYF
TRBV10-3,CAPVRAGGAKPFF
TRBV19,CASSRGRDYEQYF
TRBV6-2/TRBV6-3,CASSPRRIGLGQPQHF
TRBV12-3/TRBV12-4,CASTPQDYSGNTIYF
TRBV27,CASSLWAPRGYVANVLTF
TRBV5-1,CASSSYSNRGDTIYF
TRBV6-2/TRBV6-3,CASSPGLYNEQFF
TRBV5-4,CASSLGDFDTGELFF
TRBV14,CASSPTSGLAGPYEQYF
TRBV5-1,CSSSLDADTHYF
TRBV7-9,CASSWTGLWDYGYTF
TRBV4-2,CASSQDLARYNEQFF
TRBV29-1,CSFEGDVEGAYYGYTF
TRBV4-1,CASSTRAGTSTDTQYF
TRBV13,CASSSPGGGRNTDTQYF
TRBV4-1,CASSQKVTGELFF
TRBV10-3,CAISDRGENQPQHF
TRBV7-6,CASSSFAGAYEQYF
TRBV7-8,CASSLLAAIYEQYF
TRBV6-2/TRBV6-3,CASSYSPEGDTQYF
TRBV4-1,CASSQEFGQPQHF
TRBV12-3/TRBV12-4,CASTQQGGINYGYTF